Detailed here is one T cell receptor beta chain. The antigen remains undetermined. This record belongs to a study of T cell responses to AZD1222 COVID-19 vaccine. Second-dose intervals of approximately 4 or approximately 12 weeks were pooled. Profiled with immunoSEQ multiplex PCR; TCRdb holds only in-frame clones, not every one. This table holds approximately 110,000 clones, roughly 90% found once. Study-wide results and limits: Spike-specific TCR breadth and depth were elevated following two AZD1222 doses. The span of vaccine-associated CD4 TCRs extended across spike, with dominance at 160-218 and 743-854. Close to half of spike-specific TCRs reportedly recognize unmutated variant regions.

The germline gives CDR1 SQVTM, CDR2 ANQGSEA. The CDR3 consists of 13 residues. The V and J ends lost 1 base and 2 bases respectively, with 6 bases between them. The sequencing used peripheral blood, collected 28 days after the second AZD1222 dose. This clonotype was obtained from an adult who received the AZD1222 COVID-19 vaccine. This chain uses TRBV29-1 with TRBJ2-1; D possibly uses TRBD1 or TRBD2 (5 bases each). CDR3 residues: CSVEVGAYNEQFF. CDR3 sequence (DNA): TGCAGCGTTGAAGTGGGGGCCTACAATGAGCAGTTCTTC.